Here is one TCR beta chain with its context. This sample is part of a study of technical replicates of blood from several donors. Produced via immunoSEQ multiplex PCR; TCRdb's table is partial and in-frame only. The sample contains 65,000 to 85,000 clones, approximately 94% of which appear only once. The CDR3 is 13 residues long. Trimming removed 6 bases from V and 4 bases from J, with 12 bases in between. CDR1 and CDR2 from the germline V gene are MNHEY and SVGAGI. Sequenced sample: T cells isolated from PBMCs. The clonotype comes from a human donor in good health. V and J are TRBV6-5 and TRBJ1-2, with unresolved D. In DNA form, the CDR3 reads TGTGCCAGCAGCCAAGACAAACCCTATGGCTACACCTTC. This gives the protein CASSQDKPYGYTF.